This T cell receptor (beta chain) is drawn from a study of Ad26.COV2.S vaccination and SARS-CoV-2 variants. On the study more broadly: As a participant in COV1001, the donor was in the Ad26.COV2.S trial arm.

Measured with immunoSEQ multiplex PCR; TCRdb has only the in-frame clones, and not every one. The data show roughly 700,000 clones, about 90% seen once. V lost 5 bases to trimming and J lost 5 bases, with 22 bases between them. The CDR3 length is 16 residues. From germline, CDR1 is SGHAT and CDR2 FQNNGV. Treatment given: about 20 received Ad26.COV2.S at low or high dose, single or two shots; about 5 received placebo; per-sample allocation not given. Repertoires come from day 63 after the first vaccine or placebo injection. Vaccination used an Ad26 vector expressing Wuhan-strain SARS-CoV-2 spike. The sample consisted of peripheral blood, taken in a trial of Ad26.COV2.S vaccine versus placebo. The receptor's source is a person aged 18 to 59 who received the Ad26.COV2.S COVID-19 vaccine or a placebo. This rearrangement joins TRBV11-2 to TRBJ2-7, with a possible D match to TRBD1 (7 bases). The CDR3 DNA reads TGTGCCAGCAGCACCCAGGGGGGTTCAGAACGGCACGAGCAGTACTTC. Amino acid sequence: CASSTQGGSERHEQYF.